This TCR beta chain was profiled in a study of cytomegalovirus exposure and HLA in healthy donors. 13 Jbeta primers and 60 Vbeta primers were used for the PCR. Sequencing used immunoSEQ multiplex PCR; TCRdb keeps in-frame clones, though not all of them. Here the sample spans around 160,000 clones, around 68% being singletons. The CDR3 is made up of 15 amino acids. Germline-derived CDR1 and CDR2 are LNHNV and YYDKDF (reference sequence). V lost 5 bases and J lost 1; bases outside the gene matches: 8. The genes are TRBV15 and TRBJ2-7; 7 positions agree with TRBD1. The sequenced material came from PBMCs. This clonotype was obtained from a woman aged 40-49 years in good health and CMV-seropositive. The DNA for the CDR3 is TGTGCCACCAGCCAACCCGGGACAGCGTCCTACGAGCAGTACTTC. Its protein is CATSQPGTASYEQYF.